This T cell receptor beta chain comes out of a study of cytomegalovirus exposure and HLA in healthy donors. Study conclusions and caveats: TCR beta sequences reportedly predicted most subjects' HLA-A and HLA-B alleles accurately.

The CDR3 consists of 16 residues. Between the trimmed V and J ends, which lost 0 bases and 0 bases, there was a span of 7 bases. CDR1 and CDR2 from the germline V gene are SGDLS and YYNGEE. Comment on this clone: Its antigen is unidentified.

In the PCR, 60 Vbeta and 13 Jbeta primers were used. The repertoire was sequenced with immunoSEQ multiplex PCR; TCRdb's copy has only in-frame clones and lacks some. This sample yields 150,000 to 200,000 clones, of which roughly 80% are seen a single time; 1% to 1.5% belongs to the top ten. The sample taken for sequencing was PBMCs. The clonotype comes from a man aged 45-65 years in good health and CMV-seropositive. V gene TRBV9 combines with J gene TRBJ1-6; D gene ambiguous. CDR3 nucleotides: TGTGCCAGCAGCGTAGACAGCGGCTCCTATAATTCACCCCTCCACTTT. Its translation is CASSVDSGSYNSPLHF.